This T cell receptor (beta chain) was documented in a study of T cell responses to AZD1222 COVID-19 vaccine. Study outcomes and limitations: Vaccination with two AZD1222 doses was followed by a rise in Spike-specific TCR breadth and depth.

This table comes from immunoSEQ multiplex PCR, and its TCRdb copy is limited to in-frame clones, with some not included. There are about 160,000 clones in the sample; about nine tenths occur only once, and more than 5% lies in the top ten. Comments on this clone: Its matching antigen is unknown.

The sequencing used peripheral blood, collected on day 0 of AZD1222 vaccination. The sequence derives from an adult in good health.

The CDR3 region is CASSQGSTTTYTF. CDR3 nucleotides: TGTGCCAGCAGCCAAGGGTCAACGACAACCTACACCTTC. The chain has TRBV28 and TRBJ1-2; the D is unclear. Germline V gene sequence: CDR1 MDHEN, CDR2 SYDVKM. The V gene lost 6 bases and the J gene lost 10 bases, with 18 bases spanning the gap. The CDR3 consists of 13 residues.